This is a list of T cell receptor beta chains from one sample in a study of OX40 agonist ivuxolimab in advanced cancers. Assay: immunoSEQ multiplex PCR; the TCRdb copy retains only in-frame clones and omits some. The repertoire consists of roughly 75,000 clones, with 65% to 85% occurring once and the leading ten covering roughly 0.76%. The specimen was CD4+ or CD8+ T cells sorted from blood, collected in a trial of the OX40 agonist ivuxolimab. These receptors all stem from an adult with an advanced solid tumor such as melanoma, head and neck, liver or kidney cancer. Both conserved end residues are part of each CDR3. The D gene is left open where the match is weak. For some rows the clone size is stated as once, few or many, or as a class when expanded; others skip it.

CDR3: CASSEAAGLSGQPQHF
DNA: TGTGCCAGCAGTGAAGCTGCCGGGCTCTCCGGTCAGCCCCAGCATTTT
size: NA
D: NA
J: TRBJ1-5
length: 16
V: TRBV6-1

CDR3: CASSAGQGGTEAFF
DNA: TGCGCCAGCAGCGCGGGACAGGGAGGGACTGAAGCTTTCTTT
size: NA
D: TRBD1
J: TRBJ1-1
length: 14
V: TRBV5-1

CDR3: CASRGQGSTNEKLFF
DNA: TGTGCCAGCAGGGGACAGGGATCAACTAATGAAAAACTGTTTTTT
size: NA
D: TRBD1
J: TRBJ1-4
length: 15
V: TRBV2

CDR3: CASSLSGQGPNEQFF
DNA: TGTGCCAGCAGTTTATCGGGACAGGGGCCCAATGAGCAGTTCTTC
size: NA
D: TRBD1
J: TRBJ2-1
length: 15
V: TRBV28

CDR3: CASSIRRIYEQYF
DNA: TGTGCCAGCAGTATTCGGAGAATCTACGAGCAGTACTTC
size: NA
D: NA
J: TRBJ2-7
length: 13
V: TRBV28

CDR3: CAWYSGTGAIGEKLFF
DNA: TGTGCCTGGTACTCGGGGACAGGGGCAATAGGTGAAAAACTGTTTTTT
size: NA
D: TRBD1
J: TRBJ1-4
length: 16
V: TRBV30

CDR3: CASSEGGFEQYF
DNA: TGTGCCAGTAGTGAAGGGGGCTTCGAGCAGTACTTC
size: NA
D: TRBD1
J: TRBJ2-7
length: 12
V: TRBV19

CDR3: CASSLGLAAYQETQYF
DNA: TGTGCCAGCAGCCTCGGACTAGCGGCCTACCAAGAGACCCAGTACTTC
size: NA
D: TRBD2
J: TRBJ2-5
length: 16
V: TRBV7-9

CDR3: CASSLNREEQFF
DNA: TGTGCCAGCAGCTTAAATAGAGAAGAGCAGTTCTTC
size: NA
D: NA
J: TRBJ2-1
length: 12
V: TRBV7-2

CDR3: CASSGLADAGELFF
DNA: TGCGCCAGCAGCGGCCTAGCAGACGCCGGGGAGCTGTTTTTT
size: NA
D: NA
J: TRBJ2-2
length: 14
V: TRBV5-1

CDR3: CASRAQGGRNEQYF
DNA: TGTGCCAGCAGGGCCCAAGGGGGTAGGAACGAGCAGTACTTC
size: NA
D: NA
J: TRBJ2-7
length: 14
V: TRBV28

CDR3: CASSPGRAYGYTF
DNA: TGTGCCAGCAGTCCCGGGAGGGCCTATGGCTACACCTTC
size: once
D: NA
J: TRBJ1-2
length: 13
V: TRBV14

CDR3: CASSGHDRGTQYF
DNA: TGCGCCAGCAGTGGCCATGACAGGGGTACGCAGTATTTT
size: NA
D: TRBD1
J: TRBJ2-3
length: 13
V: TRBV10-1

CDR3: CASSQAGTGGAETQYF
DNA: TGTGCCAGCAGCCAAGCCGGGACAGGGGGCGCAGAGACCCAGTACTTC
size: NA
D: TRBD1
J: TRBJ2-5
length: 16
V: TRBV11-3

CDR3: CASSLQARGDTQYF
DNA: TGTGCCAGCAGTCTGCAGGCCCGGGGAGATACGCAGTATTTT
size: NA
D: NA
J: TRBJ2-3
length: 14
V: TRBV6-5

CDR3: CASGTIRGYTF
DNA: TGTGCCAGCGGGACTATACGGGGCTACACCTTC
size: NA
D: NA
J: TRBJ1-2
length: 11
V: TRBV2

CDR3: CASNLATGDSNQPQHF
DNA: TGTGCCAGCAATTTGGCGACAGGGGACAGCAATCAGCCCCAGCATTTT
size: NA
D: TRBD1
J: TRBJ1-5
length: 16
V: TRBV5-8

CDR3: CASSTWTGGIYEQYF
DNA: TGTGCCAGTAGTACCTGGACAGGGGGCATTTACGAGCAGTACTTC
size: NA
D: TRBD1
J: TRBJ2-7
length: 15
V: TRBV19

CDR3: CATSRDLGQQNSPLHF
DNA: TGTGCCACCAGCAGAGATTTGGGACAGCAAAATTCACCCCTCCACTTT
size: NA
D: TRBD1
J: TRBJ1-6
length: 16
V: TRBV15

CDR3: CASSPWATGELFF
DNA: TGTGCCAGCAGCCCCTGGGCCACCGGGGAGCTGTTTTTT
size: NA
D: NA
J: TRBJ2-2
length: 13
V: TRBV7-8

CDR3: CASRQGTTSYEQYF
DNA: TGCGCCAGCAGGCAGGGCACTACCTCCTACGAGCAGTACTTC
size: NA
D: NA
J: TRBJ2-7
length: 14
V: TRBV5-1

CDR3: CASSLRRESDTQYF
DNA: TGTGCCAGCAGCCTACGGCGGGAGTCAGATACGCAGTATTTT
size: NA
D: TRBD2
J: TRBJ2-3
length: 14
V: TRBV6-5

CDR3: CASSPNTQETQYF
DNA: TGTGCCAGCAGCCCTAACACGCAAGAGACCCAGTACTTC
size: NA
D: NA
J: TRBJ2-5
length: 13
V: TRBV5-4

CDR3: CASSLDGDAFF
DNA: TGTGCCAGCAGCTTGGATGGGGACGCTTTCTTT
size: NA
D: NA
J: TRBJ1-1
length: 11
V: TRBV5-4

CDR3: CASSPGGLAENYNEQFF
DNA: TGTGCCAGCAGCCCGGGGGGACTAGCGGAAAATTACAATGAGCAGTTCTTC
size: NA
D: TRBD2
J: TRBJ2-1
length: 17
V: TRBV7-3

CDR3: CASSLTGGANTEAFF
DNA: TGCGCCAGCAGCTTAACAGGGGGCGCGAACACTGAAGCTTTCTTT
size: few
D: TRBD1
J: TRBJ1-1
length: 15
V: TRBV5-1

CDR3: CASSAHGTQPQHF
DNA: TGTGCCAGCAGTGCTCACGGGACTCAGCCCCAGCATTTT
size: NA
D: NA
J: TRBJ1-5
length: 13
V: TRBV25-1

CDR3: CASMGHYQETQYF
DNA: TGTGCCAGTATGGGGCACTACCAAGAGACCCAGTACTTC
size: NA
D: NA
J: TRBJ2-5
length: 13
V: TRBV19

CDR3: CASNPTLNEKLFF
DNA: TGTGCCAGCAACCCGACCCTTAATGAAAAACTGTTTTTT
size: NA
D: NA
J: TRBJ1-4
length: 13
V: TRBV6-1

CDR3: CASSTPYEQYF
DNA: TGTGCCAGCAGCACCCCCTACGAGCAGTACTTC
size: NA
D: NA
J: TRBJ2-7
length: 11
V: TRBV28

CDR3: CASSQGPGQQIRWTEAFF
DNA: TGCGCCAGCAGCCAAGGGCCCGGACAGCAAATCCGGTGGACTGAAGCTTTCTTT
size: NA
D: NA
J: TRBJ1-1
length: 18
V: TRBV4-1